Listed below are T cell receptor beta chains from one sample, sequenced in a study of Graves' ophthalmopathy and Graves' hyperthyroidism. TCRdb passed the multiplex PCR reads through MiXCR, listing each CDR3 protein once. The sample comprises about 50,000 distinct CDR3 sequences, around 50% of which are singletons, and approximately 4.8% rests with the top ten. Sequences were obtained from peripheral blood. All receptors come from an adult woman with Graves' ophthalmopathy. Both conserved end residues are part of each CDR3. The order of the fields is V gene, clone size, J gene, D gene, CDR3 protein, CDR3 DNA. The D gene is left open where the match is weak. Not every row has a clone size; where given, it reads once, few, many or a size class.

v_gene: TRBV5-5
abundance: many
j_gene: TRBJ2-5
d_gene: TRBD2
CDR3aa: CASSFRGSGRETQYF
CDR3nt: TGTGCCAGCAGCTTTCGGGGGAGCGGGAGAGAGACCCAGTACTTC

v_gene: TRBV7-3
abundance: NA
j_gene: TRBJ2-7
d_gene: TRBD1
CDR3aa: CASSADRGRWEQYF
CDR3nt: TGTGCCAGCAGCGCTGACAGGGGGCGGTGGGAGCAGTACTTC

v_gene: TRBV10-3
abundance: NA
j_gene: TRBJ2-5
d_gene: TRBD2
CDR3aa: CATKGLAGIGGRTQYF
CDR3nt: TGTGCCACTAAGGGACTAGCGGGAATTGGGGGGAGGACCCAGTACTTC

v_gene: TRBV4-3
abundance: many
j_gene: TRBJ2-1
d_gene: NA
CDR3aa: CASSQDGRGNEQFF
CDR3nt: TGCGCCAGCAGCCAAGATGGGCGTGGCAATGAGCAGTTCTTC

v_gene: TRBV7-6
abundance: NA
j_gene: TRBJ2-7
d_gene: NA
CDR3aa: CASSIPQGPRAYEQYF
CDR3nt: TGTGCCAGCAGCATACCCCAGGGACCGAGGGCCTACGAGCAGTACTTC

v_gene: TRBV20-1
abundance: NA
j_gene: TRBJ2-2
d_gene: TRBD2
CDR3aa: CGAPGRGRLNIGELFF
CDR3nt: TGCGGTGCTCCAGGGAGGGGACGGTTGAACATCGGGGAGCTGTTTTTT

v_gene: TRBV29-1
abundance: NA
j_gene: TRBJ1-1
d_gene: NA
CDR3aa: CNVKRTAGNTEAFF
CDR3nt: TGCAACGTTAAGAGGACAGCCGGTAATACTGAAGCTTTCTTT

v_gene: TRBV7-2
abundance: many
j_gene: TRBJ2-7
d_gene: NA
CDR3aa: CASSLGLASYEQHF
CDR3nt: TGTGCCAGCAGCTTAGGGCTAGCGTCTTACGAGCAGCACTTC

v_gene: TRBV29-1
abundance: NA
j_gene: TRBJ2-4
d_gene: TRBD2
CDR3aa: CSVDWGGQAKNIQYF
CDR3nt: TGCAGTGTTGATTGGGGAGGGCAAGCCAAAAACATTCAGTACTTC

v_gene: TRBV3-2
abundance: few
j_gene: TRBJ1-3
d_gene: NA
CDR3aa: CASSPQGAGNTIYF
CDR3nt: TGTGCCAGCAGCCCACAAGGGGCTGGAAACACCATATATTTT

v_gene: TRBV25-1
abundance: medium-sized
j_gene: TRBJ2-1
d_gene: NA
CDR3aa: CASSSLWADNEQFF
CDR3nt: TGTGCCAGCAGTTCCCTGTGGGCGGACAATGAGCAGTTCTTC

v_gene: TRBV7-2
abundance: NA
j_gene: TRBJ1-5
d_gene: NA
CDR3aa: CASSQGGHQPQHF
CDR3nt: TGTGCCAGCAGCCAGGGCGGGCATCAGCCCCAGCATTTT

v_gene: TRBV7-9
abundance: NA
j_gene: TRBJ2-7
d_gene: TRBD1
CDR3aa: CASSPKGQDIFYEQYF
CDR3nt: TGTGCCAGCAGCCCAAAGGGACAGGATATTTTCTACGAGCAGTACTTC

v_gene: TRBV20-1
abundance: NA
j_gene: TRBJ1-3
d_gene: NA
CDR3aa: CSTLQGIGNIIYF
CDR3nt: TGCAGTACTTTACAGGGCATTGGAAACATCATATATTTT

v_gene: TRBV19
abundance: many
j_gene: TRBJ2-2
d_gene: NA
CDR3aa: CASRTPMEGGGELFF
CDR3nt: TGTGCCAGTAGAACCCCAATGGAGGGGGGCGGGGAGCTGTTTTTT

v_gene: TRBV29-1
abundance: NA
j_gene: TRBJ2-7
d_gene: NA
CDR3aa: CSVEPQGGPYEQYF
CDR3nt: TGCAGCGTTGAACCTCAGGGGGGGCCCTACGAGCAGTACTTC

v_gene: TRBV3-1
abundance: NA
j_gene: TRBJ1-4
d_gene: NA
CDR3aa: CASSTRDGGFEKLFF
CDR3nt: TGTGCCAGCAGCACCCGGGACGGGGGTTTCGAAAAACTGTTTTTT